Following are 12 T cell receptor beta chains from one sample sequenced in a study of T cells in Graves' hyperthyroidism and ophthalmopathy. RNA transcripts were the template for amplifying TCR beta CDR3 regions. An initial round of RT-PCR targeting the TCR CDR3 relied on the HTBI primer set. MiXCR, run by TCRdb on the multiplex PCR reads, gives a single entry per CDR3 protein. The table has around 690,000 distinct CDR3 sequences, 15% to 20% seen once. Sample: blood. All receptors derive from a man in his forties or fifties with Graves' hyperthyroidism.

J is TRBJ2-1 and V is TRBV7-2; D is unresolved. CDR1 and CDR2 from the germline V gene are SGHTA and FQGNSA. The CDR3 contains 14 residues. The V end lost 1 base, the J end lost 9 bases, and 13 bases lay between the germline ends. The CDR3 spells CASSLVRLPPEQFF. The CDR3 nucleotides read TGTGCCAGCAGCTTAGTAAGGCTCCCACCTGAGCAGTTCTTC.

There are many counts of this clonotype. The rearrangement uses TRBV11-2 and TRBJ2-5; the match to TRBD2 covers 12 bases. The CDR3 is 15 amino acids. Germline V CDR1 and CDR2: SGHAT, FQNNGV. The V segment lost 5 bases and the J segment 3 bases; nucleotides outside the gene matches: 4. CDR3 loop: CASSRGLAGKETQYF. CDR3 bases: TGTGCCAGCAGCCGAGGACTAGCGGGAAAAGAGACCCAGTACTTC.

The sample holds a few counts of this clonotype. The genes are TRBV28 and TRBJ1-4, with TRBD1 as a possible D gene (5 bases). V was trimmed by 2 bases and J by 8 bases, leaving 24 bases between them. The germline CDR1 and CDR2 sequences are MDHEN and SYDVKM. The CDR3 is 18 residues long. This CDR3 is CASSLSPRGGAGKEKLFF. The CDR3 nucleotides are TGTGCCAGCAGTTTAAGCCCAAGGGGTGGGGCAGGTAAAGAAAAACTGTTTTTT.

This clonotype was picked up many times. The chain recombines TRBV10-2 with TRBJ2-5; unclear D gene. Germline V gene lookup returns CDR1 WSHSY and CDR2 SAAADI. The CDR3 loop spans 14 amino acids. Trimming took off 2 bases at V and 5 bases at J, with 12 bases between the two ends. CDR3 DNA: TGCGCCAGCAGTGAGGAACCCGGGCACGAGACCCAGTACTTC. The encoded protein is CASSEEPGHETQYF.

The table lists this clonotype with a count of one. Here the CDR3 reads CASRKAGTDSTDTQYF. CDR3 DNA sequence: TGTGCCAGCAGAAAGGCCGGGACAGATAGCACAGATACGCAGTATTTT. V gene TRBV6-5 combines with J gene TRBJ2-3; 7 bases agree with TRBD1. Germline CDR1 and CDR2: MNHEY and SVGAGI. The CDR3 has 16 residues. Trimming removed 6 bases from V and 0 bases from J; junction bases left unmatched: 9.

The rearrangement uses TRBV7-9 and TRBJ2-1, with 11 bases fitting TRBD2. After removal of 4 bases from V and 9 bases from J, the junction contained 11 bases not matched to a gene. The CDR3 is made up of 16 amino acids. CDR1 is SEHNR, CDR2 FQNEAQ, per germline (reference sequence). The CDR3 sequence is CASSYTSGSLLVEQFF. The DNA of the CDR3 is TGTGCCAGCAGCTATACTAGCGGGAGTTTACTCGTTGAGCAGTTCTTC.

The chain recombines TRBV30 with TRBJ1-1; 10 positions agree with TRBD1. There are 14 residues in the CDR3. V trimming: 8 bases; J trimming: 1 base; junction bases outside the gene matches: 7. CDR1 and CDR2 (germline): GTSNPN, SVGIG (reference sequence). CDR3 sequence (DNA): TGTGCCGTTGAATGGGACAGGGGGAACACTGAAGCTTTCTTT. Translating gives CAVEWDRGNTEAFF.

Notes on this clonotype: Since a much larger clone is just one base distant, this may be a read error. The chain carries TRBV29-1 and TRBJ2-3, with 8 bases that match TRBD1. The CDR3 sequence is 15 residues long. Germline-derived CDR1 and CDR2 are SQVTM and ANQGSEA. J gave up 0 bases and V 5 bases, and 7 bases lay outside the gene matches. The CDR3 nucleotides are TGCAGCGTTCGCGGGACAGGACTTAGCACAGATACGCAGTATTTT. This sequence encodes CSVRGTGLSTDTQYF.

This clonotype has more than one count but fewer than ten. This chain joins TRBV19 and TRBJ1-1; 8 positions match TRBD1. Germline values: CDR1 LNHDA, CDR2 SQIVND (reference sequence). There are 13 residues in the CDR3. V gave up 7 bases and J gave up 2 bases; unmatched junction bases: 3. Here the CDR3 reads CASKGQVNTEAFF. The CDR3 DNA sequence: TGTGCCAGTAAGGGACAGGTTAACACTGAAGCTTTCTTT.

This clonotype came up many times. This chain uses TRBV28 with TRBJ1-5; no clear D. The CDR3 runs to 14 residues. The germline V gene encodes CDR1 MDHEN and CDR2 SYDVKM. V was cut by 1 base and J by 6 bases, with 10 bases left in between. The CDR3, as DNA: TGTGCCAGCAGTTTATCAGGTTATGGTCAGCCCCAGCATTTT. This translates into CASSLSGYGQPQHF. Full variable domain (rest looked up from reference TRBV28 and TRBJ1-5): DVKVTQSSRYLVKRTGEKVFLECVQDMDHENMFWYRQDPGLGLRLIYFSYDVKMKEKGDIPEGYSVSREKKERFSLILESASTNQTSMYLCASSLSGYGQPQHFGDGTRLSIL.

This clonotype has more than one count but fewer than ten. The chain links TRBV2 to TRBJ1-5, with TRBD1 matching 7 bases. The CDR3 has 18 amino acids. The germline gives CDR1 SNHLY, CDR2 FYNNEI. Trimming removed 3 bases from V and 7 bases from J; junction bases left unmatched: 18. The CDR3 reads CASSEDRWWKGEAQPQHF. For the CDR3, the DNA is TGTGCCAGCAGTGAGGACAGGTGGTGGAAGGGAGAGGCGCAGCCCCAGCATTTT.

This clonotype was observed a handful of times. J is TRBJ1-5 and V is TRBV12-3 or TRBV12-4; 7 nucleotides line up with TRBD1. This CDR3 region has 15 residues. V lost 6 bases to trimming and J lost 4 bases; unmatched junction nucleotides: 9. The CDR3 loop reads CASSKITGQNQPQHF. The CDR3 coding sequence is TGTGCCAGCAGCAAAATTACGGGACAGAATCAGCCCCAGCATTTT.